Listed below are T cell receptor beta chains from one sample, sequenced in a study of CD8+ T cells in alopecia areata. Profiled with immunoSEQ multiplex PCR; TCRdb holds only in-frame clones, not every one. The sample holds just over 150,000 clones, around half seen once. The specimen was CD8+ T cells sorted from blood, collected at week 0. The receptors here all came from a human donor with alopecia areata. Each CDR3 is given with its conserved first and last residue. Each record gives: D gene, J gene, V gene, clone size, CDR3 DNA, CDR3 protein. D genes are given only for firm matches. Where a row states a size, it is once, few, many or the class of an expanded clone; other rows omit it.

d_gene: NA; j_gene: TRBJ1-1; v_gene: TRBV25-1; abundance: NA; CDR3nt: TGTGCCAGCAGTGAATTCAGGGAAGCTGAAGCTTTCTTT; CDR3aa: CASSEFREAEAFF
d_gene: NA; j_gene: TRBJ1-1; v_gene: TRBV29-1; abundance: NA; CDR3nt: TGCAGCGTTGAGGAACGAGGCACTGAAGCTTTCTTT; CDR3aa: CSVEERGTEAFF
d_gene: NA; j_gene: TRBJ2-3; v_gene: TRBV29-1; abundance: few; CDR3nt: TGCAGCGCTTTTGCAGATACGCAGTATTTT; CDR3aa: CSAFADTQYF
d_gene: TRBD2; j_gene: TRBJ2-2; v_gene: TRBV27; abundance: few; CDR3nt: TGTGCCAGCAGTTTATCTCCCCTACTAGCGGCGAACACCGGGGAGCTGTTTTTT; CDR3aa: CASSLSPLLAANTGELFF
d_gene: NA; j_gene: TRBJ1-2; v_gene: TRBV9; abundance: NA; CDR3nt: TGTGCCAGCAGCGCGTACGGGAGTACTGGCTACACCTTC; CDR3aa: CASSAYGSTGYTF
d_gene: NA; j_gene: TRBJ2-3; v_gene: TRBV7-6; abundance: NA; CDR3nt: TGTGCCAGCAGCTTAGGGGGAGGGGGAGTGACAGATACGCAGTATTTT; CDR3aa: CASSLGGGGVTDTQYF
d_gene: NA; j_gene: TRBJ1-2; v_gene: TRBV29-1; abundance: NA; CDR3nt: TGCAGCGTTGAGAGTGGGATCACCTATGGCTACACCTTC; CDR3aa: CSVESGITYGYTF
d_gene: NA; j_gene: TRBJ1-1; v_gene: TRBV9; abundance: NA; CDR3nt: TGTGCCAGCAGCTACCCTACAGGGATGAACACTGAAGCTTTCTTT; CDR3aa: CASSYPTGMNTEAFF
d_gene: NA; j_gene: TRBJ2-3; v_gene: TRBV2; abundance: NA; CDR3nt: TGTGCCAGCAGTGACCCCGAAGCGATTGTAGATACGCAGTATTTT; CDR3aa: CASSDPEAIVDTQYF
d_gene: NA; j_gene: TRBJ1-2; v_gene: TRBV6-5; abundance: NA; CDR3nt: TGTGCCAGCACCGGGGCCGTGCGATCCTATGGCTACACCTTC; CDR3aa: CASTGAVRSYGYTF
d_gene: TRBD2; j_gene: TRBJ2-1; v_gene: TRBV30; abundance: NA; CDR3nt: TGTGCCTGGAGTGTAGGGATAGCGGGAACTTTTCGGGGGAATGAGCAGTTCTTC; CDR3aa: CAWSVGIAGTFRGNEQFF
d_gene: TRBD2; j_gene: TRBJ2-5; v_gene: TRBV19; abundance: NA; CDR3nt: TGTGCCAGTAGTACACGCGGGAGGCTAGAGGAGACCCAGTACTTC; CDR3aa: CASSTRGRLEETQYF
d_gene: TRBD1; j_gene: TRBJ2-1; v_gene: TRBV6-1; abundance: NA; CDR3nt: TGTGCCAGCAGTACCGGGACAGGGTTCTACAATGAGCAGTTCTTC; CDR3aa: CASSTGTGFYNEQFF
d_gene: NA; j_gene: TRBJ2-3; v_gene: TRBV10-2; abundance: NA; CDR3nt: TGCGCCAGCAGTGAGCACACAGATACGCAGTATTTT; CDR3aa: CASSEHTDTQYF
d_gene: NA; j_gene: TRBJ1-1; v_gene: TRBV5-6; abundance: NA; CDR3nt: TGTGCCAGCAGCTTGACAGATGAAGCTTTCTTT; CDR3aa: CASSLTDEAFF
d_gene: TRBD2; j_gene: TRBJ2-1; v_gene: TRBV13; abundance: NA; CDR3nt: TGTGCCAGCAGCCCTGGACTAGCGGGGGGTCTGATGGACAATGAGCAGTTCTTC; CDR3aa: CASSPGLAGGLMDNEQFF
d_gene: TRBD2; j_gene: TRBJ2-1; v_gene: TRBV9; abundance: NA; CDR3nt: TGTGCCAGCAGCGAACTAGCGGGGGGGCAGGTCGTTGAGCAGTTCTTC; CDR3aa: CASSELAGGQVVEQFF
d_gene: NA; j_gene: TRBJ2-1; v_gene: TRBV27; abundance: NA; CDR3nt: TGTGCCAGCAGTTTGGAGACAGATAGCTCCTACAATGAGCAGTTCTTC; CDR3aa: CASSLETDSSYNEQFF
d_gene: TRBD2; j_gene: TRBJ2-3; v_gene: TRBV5-5; abundance: medium-sized; CDR3nt: TGTGCCAGCAGCCGCGAACTAGCGGGGGGGCGAGATACGCAGTATTTT; CDR3aa: CASSRELAGGRDTQYF
d_gene: NA; j_gene: TRBJ1-5; v_gene: TRBV27; abundance: NA; CDR3nt: TGTGCCAGCCGAGGGCGGGAGAATCAGCCCCAGCATTTT; CDR3aa: CASRGRENQPQHF
d_gene: NA; j_gene: TRBJ2-1; v_gene: TRBV5-1; abundance: NA; CDR3nt: TGCGCCAGCGCTAGCTCCTACAATGAGCAGTTCTTC; CDR3aa: CASASSYNEQFF
d_gene: NA; j_gene: TRBJ2-1; v_gene: TRBV29-1; abundance: NA; CDR3nt: TGCAGCGTTCGTAAGTCCAATGAACAGTTCTTC; CDR3aa: CSVRKSNEQFF
d_gene: NA; j_gene: TRBJ2-1; v_gene: TRBV7-7; abundance: few; CDR3nt: TGTGCCAGCAGCTTAGAGACGGGAAATGAGCAGTTCTTC; CDR3aa: CASSLETGNEQFF
d_gene: NA; j_gene: TRBJ1-5; v_gene: TRBV7-2; abundance: NA; CDR3nt: TGTGCCAGCAGCCCCGTGAGTGGTCAGCCCCAGCATTTT; CDR3aa: CASSPVSGQPQHF
d_gene: NA; j_gene: TRBJ2-7; v_gene: TRBV5-6; abundance: NA; CDR3nt: TGTGCCAGCAGCCGGCGGAACGAGGACTGCGAGCAGTACTTC; CDR3aa: CASSRRNEDCEQYF
d_gene: TRBD1; j_gene: TRBJ2-2; v_gene: TRBV5-4; abundance: few; CDR3nt: TGTGCCTGGACAGGAGGCACCGGGGAGCTGTTTTTT; CDR3aa: CAWTGGTGELFF
d_gene: NA; j_gene: TRBJ2-7; v_gene: TRBV29-1; abundance: NA; CDR3nt: TGCAGCGTTGATAGTAGCTACGAGCAGTACTTC; CDR3aa: CSVDSSYEQYF
d_gene: TRBD1; j_gene: TRBJ1-1; v_gene: TRBV13; abundance: NA; CDR3nt: TGTGCCAGCAGCTGGGGACAGTACGGGAACACTGAAGCTTTCTTT; CDR3aa: CASSWGQYGNTEAFF
d_gene: NA; j_gene: TRBJ2-5; v_gene: TRBV28; abundance: once; CDR3nt: TGTGCCAGCAGTTTTCGGCAGAAAGAGACCCAGTACTTC; CDR3aa: CASSFRQKETQYF